Listed below are T cell receptor beta chains from one sample, sequenced in a study of cytomegalovirus exposure and HLA in healthy donors. TCRdb's table, derived via immunoSEQ multiplex PCR, lists solely in-frame clones and lacks some. This table holds 150,000 to 200,000 clones, 60% to 80% found once. Sequencing was performed on PBMCs. The receptors stem from a female donor in good health and CMV-seronegative. Both conserved end residues are part of each CDR3. A D gene is named only where the DNA matches it firmly. Clone size appears in some rows only: once, few, many, or a class for an expanded clone.

TRBV15	17	TRBJ2-3	.	TRBD2	TGTGCCACCAGCCCAGGGCCACTAGCGGGAGGAATAGATACGCAGTATTTT	CATSPGPLAGGIDTQYF
TRBV7-2	15	TRBJ2-7	.	.	TGTGCCAGCAGCCTCCGAGACAGGCTTTCCTACGAGCAGTACTTC	CASSLRDRLSYEQYF
TRBV5-1	17	TRBJ1-1	.	.	TGCGCCAGCAGCCCTCAATCCGGACTTTCCCTGAACACTGAAGCTTTCTTT	CASSPQSGLSLNTEAFF
TRBV9	18	TRBJ2-2	.	TRBD1	TGTGCCAGCAGCGTAGGGGTCCGGGACAGGGGTCGCACCGGGGAGCTGTTTTTT	CASSVGVRDRGRTGELFF
TRBV18	15	TRBJ1-1	.	.	TGTGCCAGCTCACCGGGCGTCGGGGGTGAGGGTGAAGCTTTCTTT	CASSPGVGGEGEAFF
TRBV28	13	TRBJ1-1	.	.	TGTGCCAGCAGATCGGGGGGCCACACTGAAGCTTTCTTT	CASRSGGHTEAFF
TRBV5-1	13	TRBJ1-1	.	.	TGCGCCAGCAGCCGGGGGACTGACACTGAAGCTTTCTTT	CASSRGTDTEAFF
TRBV6-5	14	TRBJ1-5	.	.	TGTGCCAGCAGTTACTCGAACGGGAATCAGCCCCAGCATTTT	CASSYSNGNQPQHF
TRBV6-7	16	TRBJ2-3	.	.	TGTGCCAGCAGTTACTCCCGGAGGGGCGAGGCAGATACGCAGTATTTT	CASSYSRRGEADTQYF
TRBV5-1	15	TRBJ2-5	.	TRBD2	TGCGCCAGCAGATTACGGTCGCGGGAGGAAGAGACCCAGTACTTC	CASRLRSREEETQYF
TRBV30	14	TRBJ1-2	.	.	TGTGCCTGGAGCGGAGGACCGGGGGGTCTTGGCTACACCTTC	CAWSGGPGGLGYTF
TRBV30	15	TRBJ2-4	.	.	TGTGCCTGGAGTGTACAGGGCCTAACCAAAAACATTCAGTACTTC	CAWSVQGLTKNIQYF
TRBV18	17	TRBJ2-3	few	TRBD2	TGTGCCAGCTCATCTTCTAGCGGGAGTCTCATTACCGATACGCAGTATTTT	CASSSSSGSLITDTQYF
TRBV5-6	16	TRBJ1-1	few	TRBD1	TGTGCCAGCACCTTTGGGGGGACAGGGGGGATGACTGAAGCTTTCTTT	CASTFGGTGGMTEAFF
TRBV7-9	14	TRBJ1-2	.	.	TGTGCCAGCAGCTTGGACACGCCATACTATGGCTACACCTTC	CASSLDTPYYGYTF
TRBV27	16	TRBJ2-1	.	TRBD2	TGTGCCAGCAGTCCGTCGCTAGCGGGGACCAACAATGAGCAGTTCTTC	CASSPSLAGTNNEQFF
TRBV5-4	17	TRBJ2-1	.	.	TGTGCCAGCAGCTCACCAGGAGGGCGGGGTTTGAACAATGAGCAGTTCTTC	CASSSPGGRGLNNEQFF
TRBV7-2	17	TRBJ1-5	.	.	TGTGCCAGCAGCTCTAGGGCTTGGGGAGAAATTGTGCAGCCCCAGCATTTT	CASSSRAWGEIVQPQHF
TRBV28	11	TRBJ1-1	few	.	TGTGCCACCCGGGGGGACACTGAAGCTTTCTTT	CATRGDTEAFF
TRBV9	16	TRBJ1-3	.	.	TGTGCCAGCAGCGTCCAGCTGACAGGATCTGGAAACACCATATATTTT	CASSVQLTGSGNTIYF
TRBV2	15	TRBJ2-2	.	TRBD2	TGTGCCAGCAGACTCACTAGCGGCAACACCGGGGAGCTGTTTTTT	CASRLTSGNTGELFF
TRBV5-1	16	TRBJ2-1	.	TRBD2	TGCGCCAGCAGCGTGAATAGCGGGGTAAACTACAATGAGCAGTTCTTC	CASSVNSGVNYNEQFF
TRBV30	13	TRBJ1-1	.	.	TGTGCCTGGAGTGTGAGTGGGAGAGCTGAAGCTTTCTTT	CAWSVSGRAEAFF
TRBV7-2	16	TRBJ2-1	.	.	TGTGCCAGCAGCATCTATCTAGGGGGGGGATACAATGAGCAGTTCTTC	CASSIYLGGGYNEQFF
TRBV7-2	14	TRBJ2-5	.	.	TGTGCCATCAAACTTGGCGCTAGCGAAGAGACCCAGTACTTC	CAIKLGASEETQYF
TRBV19	12	TRBJ2-5	.	.	TGTGCCAGTTCCGGGGGTCGGGAGACCCAGTACTTC	CASSGGRETQYF
TRBV27	14	TRBJ2-1	.	TRBD1	TGTGCCACCTGGCCCGGGACAGGCTACAATGAGCAGTTCTTC	CATWPGTGYNEQFF
TRBV2	15	TRBJ2-2	.	TRBD2	TGTGCCAGCACCCGACTAGCGGGGAACACCGGGGAGCTGTTTTTT	CASTRLAGNTGELFF
TRBV7-6	13	TRBJ2-3	.	TRBD2	TGTGCCACCTCAACCGGGAGGAGAGATACGCAGTATTTT	CATSTGRRDTQYF
TRBV7-3	16	TRBJ2-1	.	TRBD2	TGTGCCAGCAGCCCGGAGGGAGGGAGCTCCTACAATGAGCAGTTCTTC	CASSPEGGSSYNEQFF
TRBV19	14	TRBJ2-1	.	TRBD2	TGTGCCAGTAGTCGGGCTAGCGGGAGGGATGAGCAGTTCTTC	CASSRASGRDEQFF
TRBV6-5	12	TRBJ1-3	.	.	TGTGCCAGCAGTTCAACTGGAAACACCATATATTTT	CASSSTGNTIYF
TRBV5-1	14	TRBJ1-5	.	.	TGCGCCAGCAGCTGGGGCGACAGCAATCAGCCCCAGCATTTT	CASSWGDSNQPQHF
TRBV6-5	15	TRBJ2-2	once	TRBD1	TGTGCCAGCAGAGCCGACAGGGGGCCGGGCGGGGAGCTGTTTTTT	CASRADRGPGGELFF
TRBV7-2	12	TRBJ2-1	.	.	TGTGCCAGCAGCTATGCTAGGGGTGAGCAGTTCTTC	CASSYARGEQFF
TRBV5-1	14	TRBJ1-6	few	.	TGCGCCAGCAGCATACGGGACACCGGTGGACCCCTCCACTTT	CASSIRDTGGPLHF
TRBV19	14	TRBJ2-1	few	TRBD2	TGTGCCAGTAGTCGGGCTAGCGGGAGTGAGGAGCAGTTCTTC	CASSRASGSEEQFF
TRBV27	13	TRBJ2-4	few	.	TGTGCCAGCAGTTTCGGGGGGCAAAACATTCAGTACTTC	CASSFGGQNIQYF
TRBV9	15	TRBJ1-5	.	.	TGTGCCAGCAGCGTAGCGGGGGGCCTAAATCAGCCCCAGCATTTT	CASSVAGGLNQPQHF
TRBV27	13	TRBJ1-1	.	.	TGTGCCAGCAGTTTATCGCGGAACACTGAAGCTTTCTTT	CASSLSRNTEAFF
TRBV7-2	16	TRBJ2-5	.	.	TGTGCCAGCAGCTTAGAGACGAGGGGGTCCGTCGAGACCCAGTACTTC	CASSLETRGSVETQYF
TRBV28	12	TRBJ1-5	.	.	TGTGCCAGCAGTTTCAGGGATCAGCCCCAGCATTTT	CASSFRDQPQHF
TRBV4-3	16	TRBJ1-2	.	TRBD1	TGCGCCAGCAGCCAAGAGCTCCAGGGACAGTCCTATGGCTACACCTTC	CASSQELQGQSYGYTF
TRBV18	16	TRBJ2-7	.	TRBD2	TGTGCCAGCTCAGAAACTAGCGGGGGGGCTATTTACGAGCAGTACTTC	CASSETSGGAIYEQYF
TRBV27	14	TRBJ2-7	.	TRBD2	TGTGCCAGCAGGGACCCGGGAGGTTACTACGAGCAGTACTTC	CASRDPGGYYEQYF
TRBV30	14	TRBJ1-2	.	TRBD1	TGTGCCTGGAAGATGACAGGGGGTAACTATGGCTACACCTTC	CAWKMTGGNYGYTF
TRBV6-1	15	TRBJ1-2	.	TRBD1	TGTGCCAGCAGTGGGCCGGGACAGGGGCGTTTAGGCTACACCTTC	CASSGPGQGRLGYTF
TRBV27	17	TRBJ1-2	.	TRBD1	TGTGCCAGCAGTTTATTCGCGGGACAGTCGTCAGCCTATGGCTACACCTTC	CASSLFAGQSSAYGYTF
TRBV10-3	16	TRBJ2-3	.	.	TGTGCCATCAGTGAGACGGTCGGACAGCGCACAGATACGCAGTATTTT	CAISETVGQRTDTQYF
TRBV5-1	12	TRBJ1-4	few	.	TGCGCCAGCAGCTTGGCCTTTGAAAAACTGTTTTTT	CASSLAFEKLFF
TRBV6-5	14	TRBJ2-7	.	.	TGTGCCAGCTCCCGAGCGGACCCCTCCTACGAGCAGTACTTC	CASSRADPSYEQYF
TRBV7-9	15	TRBJ1-5	.	.	TGTGCCAGCAGCTTAGTTGGGGGGAGCAATCAGCCCCAGCATTTT	CASSLVGGSNQPQHF
TRBV5-1	12	TRBJ1-1	.	TRBD1	TGCGCCAGCAGCGAGACAGGGGGCTTGGCTTTCTTT	CASSETGGLAFF
TRBV4-1	16	TRBJ2-3	.	TRBD2	TGCGCCAGCAGCCAAGGGCCGGGAGGGGTTACAGATACGCAGTATTTT	CASSQGPGGVTDTQYF